These 6 T cell receptor beta chains were all obtained from the same sample, sequenced in a study of response to subunit inactivated influenza vaccine. Each CDR3 protein is one row after TCRdb ran MiXCR on the RT-PCR reads. The sample carries under 550,000 distinct CDR3 sequences, approximately 7.7% recorded once. The sequenced sample was PBMCs from blood, obtained about 23 months after vaccination. These receptors all stem from a man between 45 and 75 years old who received an inactivated influenza vaccine.

The chain is built from TRBV12-3 or TRBV12-4 and TRBJ2-1; a possible D gene is TRBD2 (6 bases). V lost 0 bases, J lost 6 bases, and 12 bases lay in between. The CDR3 is 15 residues long. In DNA form, the CDR3 reads TGTGCCAGCAGTTTAGCGGGGGGTTTGGGCAATGAGCAGTTCTTC. This gives the protein CASSLAGGLGNEQFF.

This clonotype was counted between two and nine times. The rearrangement joins TRBV10-3 to TRBJ2-1, with no clear D. This CDR3 spans 12 amino acids. The germline V gene has CDR1 ENHRY and CDR2 SYGVKD. V was clipped by 2 bases and J by 7 bases, with 6 bases between them. Written as DNA, the CDR3 is TGTGCCATCAGTGAGCGTCTTAATGAGCAGTTCTTC. It translates to CAISERLNEQFF.

This clonotype was picked up a small number of times. The chain recombines TRBV5-1 with TRBJ2-5; TRBD2 matches at 9 bases. The CDR3 length is 15 residues. Germline trimming cut 1 base from V and 2 bases from J; bases unmatched to any gene: 3. Germline V lookup: CDR1 SGHRS, CDR2 YFSETQ. The CDR3 nucleotides read TGCGCCAGCAGCTTGTCCCTAGCGGGGCAAGAGACCCAGTACTTC. This sequence encodes CASSLSLAGQETQYF. The full variable domain, with the rest looked up from reference TRBV5-1 and TRBJ2-5, is KAGVTQTPRYLIKTRGQQVTLSCSPISGHRSVSWYQQTPGQGLQFLFEYFSETQRNKGNFPGRFSGRQFSNSRSEMNVSTLELGDSALYLCASSLSLAGQETQYFGPGTRLLVL.

This clonotype was detected many times. V is TRBV30 and J is TRBJ1-1; D not resolved. The V gene's germline CDR1 is GTSNPN and CDR2 SVGIG (reference sequence). The ends were cut back, 0 bases at V and 10 bases at J, with 6 bases in the middle. The CDR3 consists of 10 residues. The CDR3 bases are TGTGCCTGGAGTGTACACCGAGCTTTCTTT. Translated, it gives CAWSVHRAFF.

This clonotype has a handful of counts. This CDR3 reads CSARGVGTEYNEQFF. CDR3 nucleotides: TGCAGTGCTAGAGGTGTTGGGACAGAGTACAATGAGCAGTTCTTC. J is TRBJ2-1 and V is TRBV20-1; 7 bases line up with TRBD1. V was clipped by 1 base and J by 4 bases; unmatched bases: 7. Germline lookup yields CDR1 DFQATT and CDR2 SNEGSKA (reference sequence). This CDR3 comprises 15 residues.

This clonotype was counted at least ten times. The genes are TRBV5-4 and TRBJ2-1, with D unclear. The CDR3 runs to 14 residues. V was trimmed by 1 base and J by 0 bases, leaving 5 bases between them. CDR1 SGHNT and CDR2 YYREEE come from the germline V gene (reference sequence). The CDR3: CASSLWSSYNEQFF. CDR3 nucleotides: TGTGCCAGCAGCTTGTGGAGCTCCTACAATGAGCAGTTCTTC.